This passage covers 14 T cell receptor beta chains from one sample sequenced in a study of shared clonotypes between healthy human individuals. This table comes from immunoSEQ multiplex PCR, and its TCRdb copy is limited to in-frame clones, with some not included. The sample consists of 2 million to 3 million clones, 93% of them appearing once. The source material was naive CD4+ T cells from PBMCs. Specified subset: CD45RA+ positively selected. The receptors stem from a man between 18 and 35 years old in good health. Some clones in this sample may be carry-over from other donors' samples.

V and J are TRBV28 and TRBJ2-5, with 14 positions matching TRBD2. Germline assignment: CDR1 MDHEN and CDR2 SYDVKM. J was trimmed by 6 bases and V by 8 bases; bases with no gene match: 17. This CDR3 has 18 amino acids. In DNA, the CDR3 is TGTGCCAGCGGGGGCGGCGGGACTAGCGGGAGTAGGGTGAAGACCCAGTACTTC. It encodes CASGGGGTSGSRVKTQYF.

This clone was recorded once. The V call is TRBV28, the J call TRBJ1-2; tentatively, D is TRBD1 (6 bases). CDR1 is MDHEN and CDR2 is SYDVKM in the germline V gene. The CDR3 is 14 amino acids. With 3 bases removed from V and 7 bases from J, the gap between germline ends came to 15 bases. Here the CDR3 DNA reads TGTGCCAGCAGTTTTGGGGTTGGGGGGGCTGGCTACACCTTC. Protein sequence: CASSFGVGGAGYTF.

This chain links TRBV4-2 with TRBJ1-1; D is unresolved. CDR3 length: 13 residues. Germline CDR1 is LGHNA and CDR2 is YNFKEQ. The V end was cut by 1 base, the J end by 4 bases, with 7 bases between. CDR3 nucleotide sequence: TGTGCCAGCAGCCAAGGCCGCTCCACTGAAGCTTTCTTT. The encoded protein is CASSQGRSTEAFF.

The chain employs TRBV28 and TRBJ2-5, with 12 bases lining up with TRBD1. CDR1 MDHEN and CDR2 SYDVKM come from the germline V gene. Losses at the gene ends were 4 bases for V and 14 bases for J; bases not matched to a gene: 5. This CDR3 is built from 12 residues. The CDR3 DNA reads TGTGCCAGCAGTTACGGGACAGGGGGCCCCTACTTC. Its translation: CASSYGTGGPYF.

The chain has TRBV7-6 and TRBJ2-7; 8 bases map to TRBD1. The CDR3 runs 18 residues. V was clipped by 2 bases and J by 3 bases; unmatched bases: 15. Germline V CDR1 and CDR2: SGHVS, FNYEAQ. This CDR3 is CASSLKPQGAQTLYEQYF. The CDR3 nucleotides read TGTGCCAGCAGCTTAAAACCCCAGGGGGCTCAGACTCTCTACGAGCAGTACTTC.

V and J are TRBV7-9 and TRBJ2-5; TRBD1 matches at 9 bases. Germline assignment: CDR1 SEHNR and CDR2 FQNEAQ (reference sequence). The CDR3 contains 15 residues. Trimming removed 7 bases from V and 5 bases from J; junction bases left unmatched: 11. The CDR3 sequence: CASKLGQGVGETQYF. For the CDR3, the DNA is TGTGCCAGCAAATTGGGACAGGGTGTTGGTGAGACCCAGTACTTC.

Only one count was recorded for this clone. The rearrangement uses TRBV18 and TRBJ2-1, with D possibly being TRBD1 (9 bases). Germline CDR1 KGHSH, CDR2 LQKENI. The CDR3 has 17 residues. The V and J ends lost 6 bases and 6 bases respectively, with 24 bases between them. CDR3 coding DNA: TGTGCCAGCTCTTATATGGTAGCGGGACAGGGTGCCAATGAGCAGTTCTTC. Its translation: CASSYMVAGQGANEQFF.

This chain joins TRBV14 and TRBJ2-7, with 8 bases that match TRBD1. The germline V gene has CDR1 SGHDN and CDR2 FVKESK. The length of the CDR3 is 14 residues. Unmatched junction bases numbered 7, after V lost 3 bases and J lost 6 bases. Written as DNA, the CDR3 is TGTGCCAGCAGCCACCCGGGACAGGCGCGCGAGCAGTACTTC. As protein: CASSHPGQAREQYF.

This clone has just one count. The chain combines TRBV7-3 with TRBJ2-2; TRBD1 aligns across 7 bases. V gave up 0 bases and J gave up 4 bases; unmatched junction bases: 2. Looked up from germline, CDR1 is SGHTA and CDR2 is FQGTGA. The CDR3 has 15 amino acids. The CDR3 DNA reads as TGTGCCAGCAGCTTAACCCGGGACAGCACCGGGGAGCTGTTTTTT. Protein sequence: CASSLTRDSTGELFF.

The CDR3 loop is CASSSITSGSGTGELFF. In DNA, the CDR3 is TGTGCCAGCAGTTCGATCACTAGCGGGAGTGGCACCGGGGAGCTGTTTTTT. V and J are TRBV27 and TRBJ2-2; 11 bases are a match to TRBD2. V gave up 4 bases and J gave up 4 bases; unmatched junction bases: 8. The CDR3 is 17 residues long. CDR1 and CDR2 from the germline V gene are MNHEY and SMNVEV (reference sequence).

The V and J genes are TRBV9 and TRBJ2-2; D might be TRBD1 (5 bases). V was clipped by 3 bases and J by 6 bases, with 18 bases between them. The CDR3 totals 16 residues. Germline-derived CDR1 and CDR2 are SGDLS and YYNGEE. CDR3 DNA sequence: TGTGCCAGCAGCGCCGTATATCAGGGTGGTCCCGGGGAGCTGTTTTTT. It is translated as CASSAVYQGGPGELFF.

The chain links TRBV9 to TRBJ2-1; 7 bases agree with TRBD2. The V and J ends lost 6 bases and 7 bases, in that order; junction bases with no gene match: 19. CDR1 SGDLS and CDR2 YYNGEE come from the germline V gene. This CDR3 region has 17 residues. The CDR3 here is CASTRYLSSGRENEQFF. CDR3 nucleotides: TGTGCCAGCACCCGCTACCTTTCTAGCGGTAGGGAGAATGAGCAGTTCTTC.

The chain recombines TRBV7-8 with TRBJ1-5, with D perhaps TRBD1 (5 bases). Deletions cut 1 base from V and 1 base from J, with 11 bases between. CDR3 length equals 16 residues. CDR1 SGHVS and CDR2 FQNEAQ come from the germline V gene. The CDR3 DNA follows: TGTGCCAGCAGCTTAGACAGGCTAGAAAGCAATCAGCCCCAGCATTTT. As protein: CASSLDRLESNQPQHF.

The rearrangement uses TRBV29-1 and TRBJ2-3; 7 bases align to TRBD1. Trimming took 8 bases from V and 0 from J; bases not matched to a gene: 8. CDR3 size: 14 residues. CDR1 is SQVTM and CDR2 is ANQGSEA in the germline V gene. DNA for the CDR3: TGCAGCTACTCCTGGGACAGCAGCACAGATACGCAGTATTTT. It codes for CSYSWDSSTDTQYF.